The 22 T cell receptor beta chains below all came from one sample that was sequenced in a study of vaccination and CD4 T cells after COVID-19. The treatment here: approximately 10-day PBMC culture with coronavirus spike peptide pools or control peptides (ViraFEST assay). Their antigen targets remain unknown. The Oncomine TCR Beta short-read assay sequenced DNA from cultured CD4+ T cells. TCRdb used MiXCR to reprocess the PCR reads, holding one entry per CDR3 protein. The sample shows around 15,000 distinct CDR3 sequences, roughly 56% of them seen only once. Sequenced here: CD4+ T cells from blood, cultured in vitro, sampled after SARS-CoV-2 vaccination. These receptors all stem from a human donor who had recovered from COVID-19.

In the case of this clonotype: A read error may account for a junction end that differs from germline. The CDR3 loop reads CASSLSGVSALTF. CDR3 DNA: TGTGCCAGCAGCTTATCTGGGGTTTCGGCGCTTACTTTT. The V gene is TRBV11-2, the J gene TRBJ1-3; no firm D call. This CDR3 has 13 amino acids. CDR1 is SGHAT, CDR2 FQNNGV, per germline. Variable domain in full (rest from reference TRBV11-2 and TRBJ1-3): EAGVAQSPRYKIIEKRQSVAFWCNPISGHATLYWYQQILGQGPKLLIQFQNNGVVDDSQLPKDRFSAERLKGVDSTLKIQPAKLEDSAVYLCASSLSGVSALTFGEGSWLTVV.

This clonotype was detected once. The chain combines TRBV6-1 with TRBJ1-4, with D tentatively TRBD1 (5 bases). The V and J ends lost 7 bases and 14 bases respectively, with 20 bases between them. The CDR3 contains 13 residues. In germline, CDR1 is MNHNS, CDR2 SASEGT. As DNA, the CDR3 is TGTGCCAGCACCCCCCAGGGACTAAAAGGGCTGTTTTTT. It encodes CASTPQGLKGLFF.

This clonotype has only a few counts. The chain combines TRBV7-8 with TRBJ1-6; D is uncertain. In germline, CDR1 is SGHVS, CDR2 FQNEAQ. Deletions cut 5 bases from V and 8 bases from J, with 16 bases between. The CDR3 loop spans 15 amino acids. The CDR3 coding sequence is TGTGCCAGCAGCCGGGGAGGACGCGGTGATTCACCCCTCCACTTT. Protein: CASSRGGRGDSPLHF.

This chain connects TRBV7-9 to TRBJ1-6; TRBD1 aligns across 7 bases. CDR1 is SEHNR, CDR2 FQNEAQ, per germline (reference sequence). J gave up 5 bases and V 1 base, and 2 bases lay outside the gene matches. This CDR3 has 15 residues. The CDR3 here is CASSLVRGNNSPLHF. CDR3 sequence (DNA): TGTGCCAGCAGCTTAGTCAGGGGGAATAATTCACCCCTCCACTTT.

There are a few counts of this clonotype. The CDR3, as DNA: TGTGCCATCAGTAAGACAGGGACAGACTCTGGAAACACCATATATTTT. Protein product: CAISKTGTDSGNTIYF. J is TRBJ1-3 and V is TRBV10-3; TRBD1 matches at 7 bases. From germline, CDR1 is ENHRY and CDR2 SYGVKD. This CDR3 region has 16 residues. J lost 0 bases, V lost 5 bases, and 7 bases had no gene match.

This chain connects TRBV6-5 to TRBJ2-3; perhaps TRBD1 as D (6 bases). The CDR3 covers 17 residues. With 1 base removed from V and 1 base from J, the gap between germline ends came to 15 bases. Germline loops: CDR1 MNHEY, CDR2 SVGAGI. This CDR3 is CASSYLAQGTRTDTQYF. Here the CDR3 DNA reads TGTGCCAGCAGTTACTTGGCTCAGGGGACACGCACAGATACGCAGTATTTT.

This sequence joins TRBV20-1 and TRBJ1-1; possible D gene TRBD1, 5 bases. V gave up 0 bases and J gave up 5 bases, with 19 bases separating them. There are 16 residues in the CDR3. Germline V gene data show CDR1 as DFQATT and CDR2 as SNEGSKA (reference sequence). CDR3 residues: CSARDVWQGGTTEAFF. CDR3 DNA: TGCAGTGCTAGAGATGTTTGGCAGGGAGGAACTACTGAAGCTTTCTTT.

This clonotype was observed a few times. The CDR3 DNA reads TGCAGTCTGAGGGCAGGGGACCATGGCTACACCTTC. This gives the protein CSLRAGDHGYTF. The V and J genes are TRBV20-1 and TRBJ1-2; a weak D match, TRBD1 (6 bases). This CDR3 spans 12 amino acids. The V gene's germline CDR1 is DFQATT and CDR2 SNEGSKA (reference sequence). Trimming left V 8 bases short and J 6 bases short, with 16 bases between.

J is TRBJ2-6 and V is TRBV11-3; D gene uncertain. The CDR3 covers 16 residues. Trimming stripped 1 base from V and 4 bases from J, with 11 bases between. Germline CDR1 is SGHNT and CDR2 is YENEEA. CDR3: CASSLGWRSGANVLTF. CDR3 DNA: TGTGCCAGCAGCTTAGGTTGGCGATCCGGGGCCAACGTCCTGACTTTC.

This chain uses TRBV11-3 with TRBJ2-7; D possibly corresponds to TRBD1 (5 bases). The V gene lost 5 bases and the J gene lost 0 bases, with 14 bases spanning the gap. Germline V lookup: CDR1 SGHNT, CDR2 YENEEA. The CDR3 contains 15 residues. In DNA, the CDR3 is TGTGCCAGCAGCGGAATAGGGGATTACTCCTACGAGCAGTACTTC. Residues: CASSGIGDYSYEQYF.

The CDR3 loop reads CASSFMGLETQYF. CDR3 bases: TGTGCCAGCAGTTTTATGGGATTAGAGACCCAGTACTTC. The J gene is TRBJ2-5, the V gene TRBV12-3 or TRBV12-4; D is unresolved. The CDR3 loop spans 13 amino acids. V gave up 3 bases and J gave up 4 bases, with 9 bases separating them.

The chain links TRBV19 to TRBJ1-2, with D tentatively TRBD1 (5 bases). The CDR3 is 14 residues long. CDR1 is LNHDA and CDR2 is SQIVND in the germline V gene (reference sequence). V lost 5 bases and J lost 7, with 17 bases in between. The DNA of the CDR3 is TGTGCCAGTAGTCCCCTAACAGGAGAGAGTGGCTACACCTTC. It is translated as CASSPLTGESGYTF.

V and J are TRBV27 and TRBJ1-5, with a tentative D call TRBD1 (6 bases). Trimming removed 4 bases at V and 0 bases at J, with 13 bases between. This CDR3 is 16 amino acids long. Germline CDR1 and CDR2: MNHEY and SMNVEV (reference sequence). Here the CDR3 DNA reads TGTGCCAGCAGTTCATCGGGGGCATATAGCAATCAGCCCCAGCATTTT. Residues: CASSSSGAYSNQPQHF.

This clonotype showed up just a few times. This rearrangement joins TRBV19 to TRBJ2-2; 7 bases agree with TRBD2. V shed 4 bases, J shed 4 bases, and the junction held 9 bases outside the gene matches. CDR3 length: 16 amino acids. In germline, CDR1 is LNHDA, CDR2 SQIVND (reference sequence). The CDR3 DNA reads as TGTGCCAGTAGTAAGCTAGCGGAGGGGACCACCGGGGAGCTGTTTTTT. Its protein product is CASSKLAEGTTGELFF.

The genes are TRBV15 and TRBJ1-2, with TRBD1 matching over 7 bases. Per the germline V gene, CDR1 is LNHNV and CDR2 is YYDKDF (reference sequence). This CDR3 is built from 16 residues. V trimming: 0 bases; J trimming: 8 bases; junction bases outside the gene matches: 12. CDR3 DNA sequence: TGTGCCACCAGCAGAGATCTCTCGGTTCGACAGGGAGGCTACACCTTC. Protein sequence: CATSRDLSVRQGGYTF.

The chain links TRBV15 to TRBJ2-7; TRBD2 is a possible D gene (5 bases). Per the germline V gene, CDR1 is LNHNV and CDR2 is YYDKDF (reference sequence). CDR3 length: 14 residues. The V gene lost 0 bases and the J gene lost 7 bases, with 13 bases spanning the gap. In nucleotides, the CDR3 is TGTGCCACCAGCAGAGATCCGGACGGAGGAGAGCAGTACTTC. Its protein product is CATSRDPDGGEQYF.

V is TRBV5-1 and J is TRBJ1-1; D not certain. The CDR3 is 16 amino acids. Germline V CDR1 and CDR2: SGHRS, YFSETQ. Trimming took 1 base from V and 5 from J, leaving 18 bases between them. The CDR3 loop reads CASSLIVQTSGTEAFF. DNA of the CDR3: TGCGCCAGCAGCTTGATAGTACAGACCTCAGGAACTGAAGCTTTCTTT.

In DNA, the CDR3 is TGTGCCATCGCCGACTCTAATCCCCCCTACGAGCAGTACTTC. Encoded protein: CAIADSNPPYEQYF. The V and J genes are TRBV10-3 and TRBJ2-7, with unresolved D. From germline, CDR1 is ENHRY and CDR2 SYGVKD. The CDR3 extends over 14 amino acids. V dropped 8 bases and J dropped 2 bases, with 16 bases sitting between them.

This clonotype occurred once. The V call is TRBV20-1, the J call TRBJ2-1; 12 positions agree with TRBD2. This CDR3 contains 17 residues. CDR1 and CDR2 (germline): DFQATT, SNEGSKA (reference sequence). After removal of 3 bases from V and 2 bases from J, the junction contained 8 bases not matched to a gene. The DNA of the CDR3 is TGCAGTGCTAGTCCACTAGCGGGGGGTCTAACCTACAATGAGCAGTTCTTC. It yields the protein CSASPLAGGLTYNEQFF.

The V call is TRBV2, the J call TRBJ1-6, with 10 bases identical to TRBD1. With V trimmed by 7 bases and J by 7 bases, 7 bases remained unmatched. The length of the CDR3 is 15 residues. Germline CDR1 SNHLY, CDR2 FYNNEI. The CDR3 DNA sequence: TGTGCCAGCATCCTTCGGGACAGGGGCAATTCACCCCTCCACTTT. Translation: CASILRDRGNSPLHF.

This clonotype has just a few counts. The V and J genes are TRBV6-5 and TRBJ2-1; D is possibly TRBD1 or TRBD2 (6 bases each). This CDR3 has 16 amino acids. V was clipped by 0 bases and J by 2 bases, with 11 bases between them. Germline loops: CDR1 MNHEY, CDR2 SVGAGI. CDR3 amino acids: CASSYSNRGPYNEQFF. The CDR3 DNA reads TGTGCCAGCAGTTACTCGAACCGGGGGCCCTACAATGAGCAGTTCTTC.

The rearrangement uses TRBV19 and TRBJ1-1; 7 bases line up with TRBD1. The germline CDR1 and CDR2 sequences are LNHDA and SQIVND (reference sequence). The CDR3 loop spans 15 amino acids. The trim removed 3 bases at V and 5 bases at J, leaving 9 bases unmatched. DNA of the CDR3: TGTGCCAGTAGTATCGAGAGAACAGGGGTTACTGAAGCTTTCTTT. Encoded protein: CASSIERTGVTEAFF.